This T cell receptor (beta chain) emerged from a study of shared clonotypes between healthy human individuals. Across the whole study: Donors had three CD4 naive, three CD4 memory, two CD8 naive and one CD8 memory plate apiece.

The protocol was immunoSEQ multiplex PCR, while the TCRdb copy is restricted to in-frame clones and leaves out a portion. The table records 850,000 to 1,200,000 clones, roughly 70% of them present only once. The investigators split CD4+ cells into a CD45RA+ naive subset and a CD45RA-negative memory subset. Study findings and constraints: Sorted-subset samples were not fully sequenced, rarefaction indicated. Clonotypes which were not shared had lower generation probabilities than clonotypes that all four donors shared.

Looked up from germline, CDR1 is SGHDT and CDR2 is YYEEEE. V was cut by 0 bases and J by 10 bases, with 17 bases left in between. The CDR3 runs to 16 residues. On this clone: Its antigen is unknown.

The sequence was collected from a man aged 18 to 30 in good health. The sequenced material came from memory CD4+ T cells sorted from blood. Subset indicated: CD45RA-negative fraction. The rearrangement joins TRBV5-6 to TRBJ1-6; D is perhaps TRBD1 (5 bases). Here the CDR3 DNA reads TGTGCCAGCAGCTTGGCACAGGCAACCCGATCATCACCCCTCCACTTT. Translation gives CASSLAQATRSSPLHF.